Shown below are 14 T cell receptor beta chains from a single sample sequenced in a study of technical replicates of blood from several donors. Clones were read by immunoSEQ multiplex PCR, and TCRdb kept only the in-frame ones, dropping some. The profile covers about 93,000 clones, with 95% appearing a single time and roughly 0.28% taken by the ten largest. The material sequenced was T cells isolated from PBMCs. The receptors were sampled from a human donor in good health.

The V gene is TRBV5-1, the J gene TRBJ2-7; TRBD1 might be the D (6 bases). The CDR3 is 14 residues long. Trimming shortened V by 4 bases and J by 4 bases, and 15 bases separated the two germline ends. The germline V gene encodes CDR1 SGHRS and CDR2 YFSETQ. The CDR3 nucleotides read TGCGCCAGCAGCCCAGATGGACAGTCATACGAGCAGTACTTC. Its protein is CASSPDGQSYEQYF.

This chain links TRBV28 with TRBJ2-3, with TRBD1 matching 7 bases. CDR3 length equals 15 residues. V was pared by 5 bases and J by 1 base, with 6 bases of the junction left unmatched. Germline loops: CDR1 MDHEN, CDR2 SYDVKM. CDR3 nucleotides: TGTGCCAGCAGTGAAGGGGGCGGTGGCACAGATACGCAGTATTTT. As protein: CASSEGGGGTDTQYF.

V is TRBV7-9 and J is TRBJ2-5; D is perhaps TRBD2 (5 bases). Trimming removed 2 bases at V and 2 bases at J, with 9 bases between. CDR3 length: 14 amino acids. Germline V gene lookup returns CDR1 SEHNR and CDR2 FQNEAQ (reference sequence). Here the CDR3 reads CASSLILGQETQYF. The CDR3 nucleotides read TGTGCCAGCAGCTTAATACTAGGACAAGAGACCCAGTACTTC.

This clone was recorded only once. The chain combines TRBV15 with TRBJ2-3, with TRBD1 matching over 9 bases. Trimming at V came to 1 base and at J to 2 bases, leaving 7 bases not matched to a gene. The CDR3 has 17 residues. Germline loops: CDR1 LNHNV, CDR2 YYDKDF (reference sequence). The CDR3 sequence is CATSRGYGDRATDTQYF. CDR3 DNA sequence: TGTGCCACCAGCAGAGGGTATGGGGACAGGGCCACAGATACGCAGTATTTT. The full variable domain, with the rest looked up from reference TRBV15 and TRBJ2-3, is DAMVIQNPRYQVTQFGKPVTLSCSQTLNHNVMYWYQQKSSQAPKLLFHYYDKDFNNEADTPDNFQSRRPNTSFCFLDIRSPGLGDTAMYLCATSRGYGDRATDTQYFGPGTRLTVL.

This chain links TRBV5-1 with TRBJ2-1, with D possibly being TRBD2 (6 bases). The V gene's germline CDR1 is SGHRS and CDR2 YFSETQ. V lost 0 bases, J lost 7 bases, and 17 bases lay in between. The CDR3 is 16 amino acids. DNA for the CDR3: TGCGCCAGCAGCTTGGATTCCGGGAGTTATTGGAATGAGCAGTTCTTC. This gives the protein CASSLDSGSYWNEQFF.

V gene TRBV9 combines with J gene TRBJ2-7; D remains unclear. V gave up 2 bases and J gave up 6 bases, with 9 bases separating them. This CDR3 contains 12 residues. Germline V CDR1 and CDR2: SGDLS, YYNGEE. CDR3 coding DNA: TGTGCCAGCAGCGTTAGTACGGGCGAGCAGTACTTC. This sequence encodes CASSVSTGEQYF. The full variable domain, its missing parts supplied by reference TRBV9 and TRBJ2-7, is DSGVTQTPKHLITATGQRVTLRCSPRSGDLSVYWYQQSLDQGLQFLIQYYNGEERAKGNILERFSAQQFPDLHSELNLSSLELGDSALYFCASSVSTGEQYFGPGTRLTVT.

Of note for this clone: The junction departs from the called germline gene at one end, perhaps through a read error. V gene TRBV28 combines with J gene TRBJ1-4; 7 bases line up with TRBD1. Per germline, CDR1 MDHEN and CDR2 SYDVKM. The CDR3 is made up of 18 amino acids. The DNA for the CDR3 is TGTGCCAGCACTTTAAACAGGGGTCGCGTGATAACTAATGAAAAACTGTTTTTT. Its translation is CASTLNRGRVITNEKLFF.

This clone was recorded once. The gene calls are TRBV7-2 and TRBJ1-5; D call uncertain. Trimming left V 5 bases short and J 11 bases short, with 16 bases between. CDR1 SGHTA and CDR2 FQGNSA come from the germline V gene. This CDR3 has 13 amino acids. The CDR3 bases are TGTGCCAGCAGCCTTACCGTACTCGAGACCCAGCATTTT. The encoded protein is CASSLTVLETQHF.

The V call is TRBV4-1, the J call TRBJ2-7; D is uncertain. V gave up 5 bases and J gave up 4 bases, with 9 bases separating them. Germline CDR1 reads MGHRA; CDR2 reads YSYEKL. The CDR3 runs 12 residues. The CDR3 is CASSAHSYEQYF. The CDR3 bases are TGCGCCAGCAGCGCCCACTCGTACGAGCAGTACTTC.

The rearrangement uses TRBV7-7 and TRBJ1-1; perhaps TRBD1 as D (5 bases). Trimming removed 1 base at V and 4 bases at J, with 13 bases between. CDR1 SSHAT and CDR2 FNYEAQ come from the germline V gene (reference sequence). This CDR3 spans 15 amino acids. The CDR3 DNA reads as TGTGCCAGCAGCTTAGGCCCACAGGTCTCCACTGAAGCTTTCTTT. This gives the protein CASSLGPQVSTEAFF.

The gene calls are TRBV10-3 and TRBJ1-2; 9 bases match TRBD1. Per the germline V gene, CDR1 is ENHRY and CDR2 is SYGVKD. This CDR3 has 13 amino acids. With 4 bases clipped from V and 7 bases from J, the junction kept 4 bases outside the gene matches. CDR3 residues: CAISADRGVGYTF. The CDR3 DNA is TGTGCCATCAGTGCAGACAGGGGGGTTGGCTACACCTTC.

The genes are TRBV7-9 and TRBJ2-1, with D perhaps matching TRBD2 (5 bases). The CDR3 has 14 residues. Germline-derived CDR1 and CDR2 are SEHNR and FQNEAQ (reference sequence). Trimming cost V 5 bases and J 7 bases, with 15 bases left between them. This chain's CDR3 is CASSQRTSWNEQFF. Written as DNA, the CDR3 is TGTGCCAGCAGCCAGCGGACCTCTTGGAATGAGCAGTTCTTC. Full variable domain (outside the CDR3, taken from reference TRBV7-9 and TRBJ2-1): DTGVSQNPRHKITKRGQNVTFRCDPISEHNRLYWYRQTLGQGPEFLTYFQNEAQLEKSRLLSDRFSAERPKGSFSTLEIQRTEQGDSAMYLCASSQRTSWNEQFFGPGTRLTVL.

This chain joins TRBV4-1 and TRBJ2-2, with 7 nucleotides matching TRBD2. The CDR3 contains 16 residues. Germline values: CDR1 MGHRA, CDR2 YSYEKL. Losses at the gene ends were 5 bases for V and 8 bases for J; bases not matched to a gene: 14. In DNA, the CDR3 is TGCGCCAGCAGCGCCGGGACTACGGAGTCACGGGGGGAGCTGTTTTTT. It translates to CASSAGTTESRGELFF.

V gene TRBV7-2 combines with J gene TRBJ2-5, with a tentative D call TRBD1 (6 bases). This CDR3 has 13 residues. V was pared by 4 bases and J by 13 bases, with 19 bases between. The germline CDR1 and CDR2 sequences are SGHTA and FQGNSA. The CDR3 DNA is TGTGCCAGCAGCTCCTACACAGGGTTCCAGAGGTACTTC. Residues: CASSSYTGFQRYF.